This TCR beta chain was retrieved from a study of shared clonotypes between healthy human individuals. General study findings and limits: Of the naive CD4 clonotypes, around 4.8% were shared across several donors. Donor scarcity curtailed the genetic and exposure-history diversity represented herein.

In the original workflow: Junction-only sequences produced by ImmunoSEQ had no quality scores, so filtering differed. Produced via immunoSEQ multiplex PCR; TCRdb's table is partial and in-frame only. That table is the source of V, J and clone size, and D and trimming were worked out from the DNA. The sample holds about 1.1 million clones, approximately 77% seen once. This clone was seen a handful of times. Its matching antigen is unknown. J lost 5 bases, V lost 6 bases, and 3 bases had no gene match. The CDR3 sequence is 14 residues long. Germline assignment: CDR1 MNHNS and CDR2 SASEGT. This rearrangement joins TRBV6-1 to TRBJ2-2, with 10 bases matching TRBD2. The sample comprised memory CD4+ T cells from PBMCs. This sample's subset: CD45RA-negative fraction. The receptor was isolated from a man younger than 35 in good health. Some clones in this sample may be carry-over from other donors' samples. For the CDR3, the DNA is TGTGCCAGCAGGAGCGGGAGGGAGACCGGGGAGCTGTTTTTT. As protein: CASRSGRETGELFF.